A single sample gave rise to the 8 T cell receptor beta chains below, sequenced in a study of blood T cell repertoires in COVID-19. Sequencing was performed with immunoSEQ multiplex PCR; in TCRdb, only in-frame clones are kept and a portion is missing. The table has around 310,000 clones, almost 90% seen once; the top ten hold about 1%. Material for sequencing was peripheral blood. Receptors were obtained from a middle-aged woman with COVID-19, enrolled during active disease.

V is TRBV14 and J is TRBJ2-5, with 11 nucleotides matching TRBD2. The CDR3 is made up of 17 amino acids. J lost 2 bases, V lost 0 bases, and 5 bases had no gene match. Looked up from germline, CDR1 is SGHDN and CDR2 is FVKESK. CDR3 residues: CASSQDRGLAEQETQYF. The CDR3 nucleotides are TGTGCCAGCAGCCAAGATCGGGGACTAGCGGAGCAAGAGACCCAGTACTTC.

V usage is TRBV15 and J usage is TRBJ2-7, with D tentatively TRBD2 (7 bases). Trimming pared 5 bases from V and 6 bases from J, leaving 17 bases between. Germline V gene data show CDR1 as LNHNV and CDR2 as YYDKDF (reference sequence). This CDR3 spans 14 amino acids. For the CDR3, the DNA is TGTGCCACCAGCGGGGGGAGGGGGACGGGCGAGCAGTACTTC. It specifies CATSGGRGTGEQYF.

This clone was seen just once. The genes are TRBV19 and TRBJ2-1, with TRBD2 identical over 10 bases. V lost 6 bases to trimming and J lost 10 bases; unmatched junction nucleotides: 9. CDR3 length: 14 residues. Germline V lookup: CDR1 LNHDA, CDR2 SQIVND (reference sequence). The CDR3 protein is CASRPGLAALEQFF. CDR3 nucleotides: TGTGCCAGTAGACCCGGACTAGCGGCCCTGGAGCAGTTCTTC.

V is TRBV30 and J is TRBJ1-2; no definite D call. There are 14 residues in the CDR3. The germline V and J ends were trimmed by 2 bases and 6 bases, with 16 bases remaining between them. Germline V gene sequence: CDR1 GTSNPN, CDR2 SVGIG (reference sequence). CDR3 in DNA: TGTGCCTGGAGTAACCTCCCAGGCGCCGATGGCTACACCTTC. Encoded protein: CAWSNLPGADGYTF. Combining the CDR3 with reference TRBV30 and TRBJ1-2 gives the whole variable domain SQTIHQWPATLVQPVGSPLSLECTVEGTSNPNLYWYRQAAGRGLQLLFYSVGIGQISSEVPQNLSASRPQDRQFILSSKKLLLSDSGFYLCAWSNLPGADGYTFGSGTRLTVV.

The J gene is TRBJ1-1, the V gene TRBV14; 11 positions agree with TRBD1. CDR1 is SGHDN, CDR2 FVKESK, per germline. This CDR3 has 17 residues. J gave up 4 bases and V 3 bases, and 10 bases lay outside the gene matches. The CDR3 sequence: CASSQPGQGARGTEAFF. CDR3 nucleotides: TGTGCCAGCAGCCAGCCTGGACAGGGGGCAAGGGGCACTGAAGCTTTCTTT.

In nucleotides, the CDR3 is TGTGCCAGCAGGCAAGGACAGGGGAACACCGGGGAGCTGTTTTTT. Encoded protein: CASRQGQGNTGELFF. The V and J genes are TRBV7-2 and TRBJ2-2; 8 bases match TRBD1. The CDR3 runs 15 residues. Germline trimming cut 6 bases from V and 1 base from J; bases unmatched to any gene: 4. The germline gives CDR1 SGHTA, CDR2 FQGNSA.

This chain links TRBV27 with TRBJ1-2; 10 bases are shared with TRBD1. This CDR3 is 13 amino acids long. Germline-derived CDR1 and CDR2 are MNHEY and SMNVEV (reference sequence). V dropped 5 bases and J dropped 7; count of bases not matched to a gene: 4. CDR3 in amino acids: CASSTGTGVGYTF. The DNA for the CDR3 is TGTGCCAGCAGTACCGGGACAGGGGTTGGCTACACCTTC.

V usage is TRBV28 and J usage is TRBJ1-2; 8 nucleotides agree with TRBD1. This CDR3 is 16 amino acids long. V shed 6 bases, J shed 4 bases, and the junction held 13 bases outside the gene matches. Germline lookup yields CDR1 MDHEN and CDR2 SYDVKM. For the CDR3, the DNA is TGTGCCAGCAGCCCGCAGGGGGCCATAAATTTCTATGGCTACACCTTC. Translation: CASSPQGAINFYGYTF.